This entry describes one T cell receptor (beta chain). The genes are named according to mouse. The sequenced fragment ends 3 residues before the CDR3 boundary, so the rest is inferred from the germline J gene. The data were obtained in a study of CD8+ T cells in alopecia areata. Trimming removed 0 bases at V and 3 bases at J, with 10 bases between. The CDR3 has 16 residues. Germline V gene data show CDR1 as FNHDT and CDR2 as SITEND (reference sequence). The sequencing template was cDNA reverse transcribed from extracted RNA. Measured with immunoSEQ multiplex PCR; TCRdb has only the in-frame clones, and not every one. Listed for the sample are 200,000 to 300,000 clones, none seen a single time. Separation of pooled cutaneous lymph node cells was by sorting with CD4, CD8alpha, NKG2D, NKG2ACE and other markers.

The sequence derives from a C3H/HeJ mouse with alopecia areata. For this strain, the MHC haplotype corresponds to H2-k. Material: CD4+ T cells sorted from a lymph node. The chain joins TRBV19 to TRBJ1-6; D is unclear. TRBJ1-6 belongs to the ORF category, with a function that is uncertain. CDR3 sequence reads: CASSIAPTNYNSPLYF. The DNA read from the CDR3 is TGTGCCAGCAGTATAGCTCCGACAAACTATAATTCGCCC.